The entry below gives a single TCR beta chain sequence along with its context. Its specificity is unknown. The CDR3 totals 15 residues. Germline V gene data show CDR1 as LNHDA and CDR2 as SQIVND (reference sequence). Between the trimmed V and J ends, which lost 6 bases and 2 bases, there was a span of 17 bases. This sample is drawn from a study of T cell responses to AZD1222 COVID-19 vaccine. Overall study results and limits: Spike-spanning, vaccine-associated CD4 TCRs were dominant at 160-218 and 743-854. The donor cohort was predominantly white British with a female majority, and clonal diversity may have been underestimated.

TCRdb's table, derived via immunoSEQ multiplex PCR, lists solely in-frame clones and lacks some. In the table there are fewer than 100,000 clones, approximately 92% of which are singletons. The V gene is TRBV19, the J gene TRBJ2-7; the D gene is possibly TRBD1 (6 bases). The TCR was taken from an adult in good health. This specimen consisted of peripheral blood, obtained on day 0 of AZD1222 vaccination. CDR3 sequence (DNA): TGTGCCAGTAGACCGGACAGTCTTAATGCCTACGAGCAGTACTTC. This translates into CASRPDSLNAYEQYF.